This TCR beta chain emerged from a study of sequential checkpoint blockade in melanoma. Across the study: Randomization was 1:1 between first-line nivolumab→ipilimumab and ipilimumab→nivolumab. Maintenance nivolumab came after either treatment sequence.

Generated by immunoSEQ multiplex PCR, the TCRdb table keeps only in-frame clones and is missing some. This table has about 13,000 clones, roughly 76% appearing once. Germline V CDR1 and CDR2: LGHNA, YSLEER. V was cut by 1 base and J by 2 bases, with 9 bases left in between. The CDR3 length is 15 residues. Treatment in this sample: randomized to nivolumab then ipilimumab (arm A) or the reverse (arm B). Live CD3+CD8+ CD19− CD56− cells were sorted from PBMCs. The sequence was obtained from a human patient with melanoma. Some clones in this sample may be carry-over from other donors' samples. The V gene is TRBV4-3, the J gene TRBJ1-3; unclear D gene. Sequencing used CD8+ T cells sorted from blood (inferred from file names), obtained from a patient given nivolumab and ipilimumab in sequence. CDR3 region: CASSQGGRAGNTIYF. The CDR3 bases are TGCGCCAGCAGCCAAGGAGGGAGGGCTGGAAACACCATATATTTT.